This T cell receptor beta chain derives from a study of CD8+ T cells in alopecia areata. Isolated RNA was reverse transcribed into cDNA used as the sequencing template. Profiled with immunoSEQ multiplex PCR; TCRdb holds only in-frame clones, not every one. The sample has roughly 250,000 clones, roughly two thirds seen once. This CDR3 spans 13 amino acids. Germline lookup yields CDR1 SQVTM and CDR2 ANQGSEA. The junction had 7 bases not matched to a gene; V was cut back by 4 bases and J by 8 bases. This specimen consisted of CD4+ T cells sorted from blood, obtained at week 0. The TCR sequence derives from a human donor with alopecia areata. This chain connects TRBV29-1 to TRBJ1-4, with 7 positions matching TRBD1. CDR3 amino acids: CSVGGTAREKLFF. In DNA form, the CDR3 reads TGCAGCGTTGGAGGGACAGCCCGCGAAAAACTGTTTTTT.